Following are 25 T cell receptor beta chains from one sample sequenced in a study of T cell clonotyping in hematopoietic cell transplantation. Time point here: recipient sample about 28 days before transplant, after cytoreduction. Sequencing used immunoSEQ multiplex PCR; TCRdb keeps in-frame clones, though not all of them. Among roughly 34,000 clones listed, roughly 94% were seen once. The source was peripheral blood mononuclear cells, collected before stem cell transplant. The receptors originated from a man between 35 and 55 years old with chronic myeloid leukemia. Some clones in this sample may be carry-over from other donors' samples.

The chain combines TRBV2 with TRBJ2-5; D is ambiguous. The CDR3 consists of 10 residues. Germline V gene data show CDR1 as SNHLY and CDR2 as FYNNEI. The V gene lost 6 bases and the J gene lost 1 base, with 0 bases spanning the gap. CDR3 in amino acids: CASSQETQYF. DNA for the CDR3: TGTGCCAGCAGCCAAGAGACCCAGTACTTC.

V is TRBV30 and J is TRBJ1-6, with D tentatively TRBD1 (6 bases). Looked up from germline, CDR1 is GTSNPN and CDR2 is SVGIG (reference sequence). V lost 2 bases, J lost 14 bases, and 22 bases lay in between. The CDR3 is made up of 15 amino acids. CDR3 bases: TGTGCCTGGAGTCTCAACTTTTGGGGGCGTTGGGCCCTCCACTTT. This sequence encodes CAWSLNFWGRWALHF.

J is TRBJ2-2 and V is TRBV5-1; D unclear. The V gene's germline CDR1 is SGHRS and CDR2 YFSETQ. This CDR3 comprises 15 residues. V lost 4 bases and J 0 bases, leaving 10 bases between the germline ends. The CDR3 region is CASSPTTSNTGELFF. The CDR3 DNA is TGCGCCAGCAGCCCGACCACTTCGAACACCGGGGAGCTGTTTTTT. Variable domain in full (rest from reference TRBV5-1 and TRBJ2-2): KAGVTQTPRYLIKTRGQQVTLSCSPISGHRSVSWYQQTPGQGLQFLFEYFSETQRNKGNFPGRFSGRQFSNSRSEMNVSTLELGDSALYLCASSPTTSNTGELFFGEGSRLTVL.

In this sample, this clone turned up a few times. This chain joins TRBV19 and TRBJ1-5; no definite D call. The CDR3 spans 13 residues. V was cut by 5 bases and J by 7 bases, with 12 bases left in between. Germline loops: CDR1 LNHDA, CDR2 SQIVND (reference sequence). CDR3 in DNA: TGTGCCAGTAGTCTGATTCCGGGACAGCCCCAGCATTTT. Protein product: CASSLIPGQPQHF. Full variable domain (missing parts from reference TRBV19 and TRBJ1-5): DGGITQSPKYLFRKEGQNVTLSCEQNLNHDAMYWYRQDPGQGLRLIYYSQIVNDFQKGDIAEGYSVSREKKESFPLTVTSAQKNPTAFYLCASSLIPGQPQHFGDGTRLSIL.

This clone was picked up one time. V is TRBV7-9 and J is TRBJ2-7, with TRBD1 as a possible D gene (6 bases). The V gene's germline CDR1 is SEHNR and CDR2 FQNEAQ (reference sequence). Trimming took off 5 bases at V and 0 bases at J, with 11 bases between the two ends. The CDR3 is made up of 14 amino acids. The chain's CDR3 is CASSVSGASYEQYF. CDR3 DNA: TGTGCCAGCAGCGTCTCAGGGGCCTCCTACGAGCAGTACTTC.

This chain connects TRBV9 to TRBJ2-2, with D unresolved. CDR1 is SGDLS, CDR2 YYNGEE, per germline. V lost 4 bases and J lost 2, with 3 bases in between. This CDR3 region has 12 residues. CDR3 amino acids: CASSFNTGELFF. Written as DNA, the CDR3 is TGTGCCAGCAGCTTCAACACCGGGGAGCTGTTTTTT.

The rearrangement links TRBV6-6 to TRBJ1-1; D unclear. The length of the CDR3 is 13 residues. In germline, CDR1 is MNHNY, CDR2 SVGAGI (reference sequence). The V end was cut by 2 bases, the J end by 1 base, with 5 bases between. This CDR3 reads CASSYGENTEAFF. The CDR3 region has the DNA TGTGCCAGCAGTTACGGGGAGAACACTGAAGCTTTCTTT.

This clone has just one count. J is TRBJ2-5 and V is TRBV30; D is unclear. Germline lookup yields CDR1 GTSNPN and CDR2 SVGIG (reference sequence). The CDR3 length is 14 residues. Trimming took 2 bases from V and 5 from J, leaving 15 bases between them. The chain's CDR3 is CAWSTNVVWETQYF. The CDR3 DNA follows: TGTGCCTGGAGTACCAACGTAGTATGGGAGACCCAGTACTTC.

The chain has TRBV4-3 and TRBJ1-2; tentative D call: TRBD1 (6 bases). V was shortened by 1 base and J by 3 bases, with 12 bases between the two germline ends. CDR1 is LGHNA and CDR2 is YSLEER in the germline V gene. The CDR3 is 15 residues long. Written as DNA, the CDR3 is TGCGCCAGCAGCCAAGTACACAGGGCGCACTATGGCTACACCTTC. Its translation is CASSQVHRAHYGYTF.

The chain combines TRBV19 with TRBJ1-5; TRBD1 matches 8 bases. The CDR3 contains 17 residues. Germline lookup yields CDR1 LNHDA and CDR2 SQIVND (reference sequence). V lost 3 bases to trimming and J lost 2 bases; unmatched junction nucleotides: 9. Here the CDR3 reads CASSMSPGQVGNQPQHF. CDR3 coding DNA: TGTGCCAGTAGTATGTCTCCGGGACAGGTGGGCAATCAGCCCCAGCATTTT.

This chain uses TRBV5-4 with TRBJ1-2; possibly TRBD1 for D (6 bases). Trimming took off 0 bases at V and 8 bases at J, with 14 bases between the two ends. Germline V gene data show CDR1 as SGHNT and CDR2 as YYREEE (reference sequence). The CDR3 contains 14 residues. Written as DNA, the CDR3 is TGTGCCAGCAGCTTGGAAGGGGGGTTTAGGGGCTACACCTTC. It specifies CASSLEGGFRGYTF.

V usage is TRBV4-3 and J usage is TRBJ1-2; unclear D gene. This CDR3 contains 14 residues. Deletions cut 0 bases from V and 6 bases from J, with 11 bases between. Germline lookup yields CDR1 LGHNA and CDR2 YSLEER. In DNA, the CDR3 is TGCGCCAGCAGCCAAGAATGGAGGACTGATGGCTACACCTTC. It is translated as CASSQEWRTDGYTF.

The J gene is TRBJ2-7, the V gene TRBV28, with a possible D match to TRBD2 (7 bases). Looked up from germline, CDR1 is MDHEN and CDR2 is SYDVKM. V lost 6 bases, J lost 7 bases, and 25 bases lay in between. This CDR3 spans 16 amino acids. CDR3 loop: CASRTGGLSGYGEQYF. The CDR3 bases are TGTGCCAGCAGGACGGGGGGCCTGTCGGGGTATGGGGAGCAGTACTTC.

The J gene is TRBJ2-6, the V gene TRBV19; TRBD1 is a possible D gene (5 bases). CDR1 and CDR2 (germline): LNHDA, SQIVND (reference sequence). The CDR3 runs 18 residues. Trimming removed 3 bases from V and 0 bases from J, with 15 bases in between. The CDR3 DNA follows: TGTGCCAGTAGTATTCCCGGCAGGGTTTACTCTGGGGCCAACGTCCTGACTTTC. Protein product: CASSIPGRVYSGANVLTF.

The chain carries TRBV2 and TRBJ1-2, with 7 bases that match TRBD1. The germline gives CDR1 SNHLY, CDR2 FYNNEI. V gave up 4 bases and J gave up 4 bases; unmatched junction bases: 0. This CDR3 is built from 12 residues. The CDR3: CASSGQGYGYTF. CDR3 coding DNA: TGTGCCAGCAGTGGACAGGGCTATGGCTACACCTTC.

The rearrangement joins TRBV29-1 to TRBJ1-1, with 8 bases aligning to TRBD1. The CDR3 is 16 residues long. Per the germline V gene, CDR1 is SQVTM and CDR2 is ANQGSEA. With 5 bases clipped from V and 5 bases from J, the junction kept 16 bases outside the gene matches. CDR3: CSVIPNPGGAWTEAFF. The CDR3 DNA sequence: TGCAGCGTTATACCGAATCCAGGGGGCGCGTGGACTGAAGCTTTCTTT.

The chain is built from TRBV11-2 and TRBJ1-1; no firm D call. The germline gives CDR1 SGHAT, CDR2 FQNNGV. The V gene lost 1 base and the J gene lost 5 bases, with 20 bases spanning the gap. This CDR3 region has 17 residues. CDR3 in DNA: TGTGCCAGCAGCTTAGTGTGGCGTCGGAGAGGAACAACTGAAGCTTTCTTT. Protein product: CASSLVWRRRGTTEAFF. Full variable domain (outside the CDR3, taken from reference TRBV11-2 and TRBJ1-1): EAGVAQSPRYKIIEKRQSVAFWCNPISGHATLYWYQQILGQGPKLLIQFQNNGVVDDSQLPKDRFSAERLKGVDSTLKIQPAKLEDSAVYLCASSLVWRRRGTTEAFFGQGTRLTVV.

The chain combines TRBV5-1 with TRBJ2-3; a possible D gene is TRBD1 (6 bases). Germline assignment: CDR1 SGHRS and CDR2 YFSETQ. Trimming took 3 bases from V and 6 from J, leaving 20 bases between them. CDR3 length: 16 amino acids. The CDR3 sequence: CASSSRGATQGDTQYF. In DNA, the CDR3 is TGCGCCAGCAGCTCCCGGGGAGCAACGCAGGGGGATACGCAGTATTTT.

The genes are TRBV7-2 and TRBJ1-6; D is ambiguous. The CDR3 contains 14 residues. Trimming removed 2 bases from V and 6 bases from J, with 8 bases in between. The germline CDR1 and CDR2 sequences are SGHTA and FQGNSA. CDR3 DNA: TGTGCCAGCAGCTTATTGCCGGGTAATTCACCCCTCCACTTT. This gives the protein CASSLLPGNSPLHF.

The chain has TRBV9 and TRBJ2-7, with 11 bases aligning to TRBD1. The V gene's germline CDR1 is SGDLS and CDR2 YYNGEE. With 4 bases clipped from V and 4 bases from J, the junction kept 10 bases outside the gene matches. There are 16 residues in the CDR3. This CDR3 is CASSPLGGQGGYEQYF. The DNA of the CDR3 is TGTGCCAGCAGCCCCTTGGGGGGACAGGGGGGATACGAGCAGTACTTC.

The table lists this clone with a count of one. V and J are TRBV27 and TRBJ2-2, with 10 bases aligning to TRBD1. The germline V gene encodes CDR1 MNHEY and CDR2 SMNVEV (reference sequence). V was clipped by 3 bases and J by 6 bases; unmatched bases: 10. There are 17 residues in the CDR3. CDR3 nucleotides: TGTGCCAGCAGTTTTTCCGGGACAGGGGTATGGGCCGGGGAGCTGTTTTTT. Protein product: CASSFSGTGVWAGELFF.

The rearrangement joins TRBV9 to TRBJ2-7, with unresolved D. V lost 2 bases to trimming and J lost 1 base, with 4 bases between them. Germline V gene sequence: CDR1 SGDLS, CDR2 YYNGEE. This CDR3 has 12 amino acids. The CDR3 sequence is CASSVLSYEQYF. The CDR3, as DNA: TGTGCCAGCAGCGTCCTTTCCTACGAGCAGTACTTC.

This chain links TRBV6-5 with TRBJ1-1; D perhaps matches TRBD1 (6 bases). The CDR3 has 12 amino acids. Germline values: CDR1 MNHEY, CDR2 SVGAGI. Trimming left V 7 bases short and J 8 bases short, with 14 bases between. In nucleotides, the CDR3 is TGTGCCAGCAAGCGAGGGGGTGGGGAAGCTTTCTTT. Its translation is CASKRGGGEAFF.

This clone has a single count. CDR3 nucleotide sequence: TGTGCCTTCAATACAGGGGGCCAGCCCCAGCATTTT. Amino acid sequence: CAFNTGGQPQHF. The V and J genes are TRBV30 and TRBJ1-5, with TRBD1 matching 9 bases. Trimming at V came to 7 bases and at J to 7 bases, leaving 5 bases not matched to a gene. The CDR3 is 12 residues long. Per germline, CDR1 GTSNPN and CDR2 SVGIG (reference sequence).

For the CDR3, the DNA is TGTGCCAGTAGTGGCAGAATGAACACTGAAGCTTTCTTT. As protein: CASSGRMNTEAFF. V gene TRBV19 combines with J gene TRBJ1-1; D is unresolved. This CDR3 contains 13 residues. Per germline, CDR1 LNHDA and CDR2 SQIVND (reference sequence). V lost 5 bases and J 0 bases, leaving 7 bases between the germline ends.